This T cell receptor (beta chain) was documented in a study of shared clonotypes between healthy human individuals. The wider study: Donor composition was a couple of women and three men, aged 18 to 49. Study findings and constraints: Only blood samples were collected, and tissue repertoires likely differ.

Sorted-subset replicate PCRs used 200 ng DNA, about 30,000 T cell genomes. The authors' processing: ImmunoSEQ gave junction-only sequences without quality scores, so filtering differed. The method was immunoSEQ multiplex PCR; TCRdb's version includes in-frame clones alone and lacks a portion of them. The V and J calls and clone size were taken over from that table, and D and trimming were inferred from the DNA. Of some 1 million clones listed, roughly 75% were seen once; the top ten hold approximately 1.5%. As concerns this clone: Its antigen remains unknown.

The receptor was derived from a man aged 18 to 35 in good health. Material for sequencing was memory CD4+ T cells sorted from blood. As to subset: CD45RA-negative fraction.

The CDR3 loop reads CASSPSATGVSGNTIYF. In DNA form, the CDR3 reads TGTGCCAGCTCACCCTCCGCGACAGGGGTCTCTGGAAACACCATATATTTT. The rearrangement joins TRBV18 to TRBJ1-3, with 8 positions matching TRBD1. Per the germline V gene, CDR1 is KGHSH and CDR2 is LQKENI. This CDR3 region has 17 residues. V shed 3 bases, J shed 0 bases, and the junction held 7 bases outside the gene matches. Drawing the rest from reference TRBV18 and TRBJ1-3, the complete variable domain is NAGVMQNPRHLVRRRGQEARLRCSPMKGHSHVYWYRQLPEEGLKFMVYLQKENIIDESGMPKERFSAEFPKEGPSILRIQQVVRGDSAAYFCASSPSATGVSGNTIYFGEGSWLTVV.